This TCR beta chain originates from a study of OX40 agonist ivuxolimab in advanced cancers. Findings and limits, study-wide: Some patients without response likewise showed low normalized clonal expansion. There were, on average, more expanded clones in CD8+ T cells than in CD4+.

V lost 4 bases and J 2 bases, leaving 8 bases between the germline ends. The CDR3 is 13 amino acids. Sequenced by immunoSEQ multiplex PCR; TCRdb stores in-frame clones only, minus some. This sample has more than 65,000 clones, with about 88% found just once. As to this clone: Its antigen is as yet unknown.

The rearrangement links TRBV23-1 to TRBJ2-5, with D hard to call. TRBV23-1 is marked as an open reading frame, function uncertain. Sequenced here: CD4+ or CD8+ T cells sorted from blood, sampled in a trial of the OX40 agonist ivuxolimab. The TCR was taken from an adult with an advanced solid tumor such as melanoma, head and neck, liver or kidney cancer. The CDR3 DNA follows: TGCGCCAGCAGTCGAGAGAGACAAGAGACCCAGTACTTC. Translation gives CASSRERQETQYF.